What follows is one T cell receptor beta chain and its context. This CDR3 has 16 residues. The germline gives CDR1 MGHRA, CDR2 YSYEKL. Trimming at V came to 1 base and at J to 5 bases, leaving 7 bases not matched to a gene. Here immunoSEQ multiplex PCR was the method, and the copy in TCRdb shows in-frame clones only, minus some. The sample shows about 45,000 clones, approximately 90% of them seen only once. Time point meaning: peak reinfection, 3 to 8 weeks after reinfection detection. Sorted cells were sequenced directly ex vivo without any in vitro expansion. Donors were people who inject drugs in the Montreal HEPCO cohort. Total naive CD8 T cells were sorted as viable CD3+ CD8+ CD45RO- cells from a couple of donors. The entry originates in a study of memory CD8 T cells in hepatitis C reinfection. In the study overall: HCV reinfection meant a positive HCV RNA test after two negative tests at least 60 days apart.

The TCR originated in a young man with hepatitis C virus infection. The chain carries TRBV4-1 and TRBJ2-1; TRBD1 aligns across 8 bases. Sequenced material: naive CD8+ T cells sorted from blood. This CDR3 reads CASSQAVGDRNNEQFF. DNA of the CDR3: TGCGCCAGCAGCCAAGCTGTAGGGGACAGGAACAATGAGCAGTTCTTC.